A selection of T cell receptor beta chains follows, all from one sample in a study of neoadjuvant anti-PD-1 for oral cavity cancer. TCRdb's copy holds only in-frame clones and misses some; the assay was immunoSEQ multiplex PCR. The table has tens of thousands of clones, about four fifths seen once; the top ten hold around 3%. The starting material was PBMCs, obtained before nivolumab (anti-PD-1) treatment. Source of these receptors: a person between 35 and 79 years old with oral cavity squamous cell carcinoma. Both conserved end residues are part of each CDR3. D genes are given only for firm matches. A clone size is listed for some rows: how often the clone was seen (once, few, many), or a class if it is expanded.

V gene	J gene	D gene	clone size	CDR3 DNA	CDR3 protein
TRBV4-1	TRBJ2-7	-	few	TGCGCCAGCAGCCAAGAGGGTGCGGAGTCCCCCTACGAGCAGTACTTC	CASSQEGAESPYEQYF
TRBV6-5	TRBJ1-5	TRBD1	-	TGTGCCAGCAGGGAACAGGGGGCTGGGCAGCCCCAGCATTTT	CASREQGAGQPQHF
TRBV29-1	TRBJ1-2	-	-	TGCAGCGTCGGGGGCGGGGGGCGCAGCTCTGGCTACACCTTC	CSVGGGGRSSGYTF
TRBV15	TRBJ2-6	-	-	TGTGCCACCAGCCCCAGGGAGGCTGGGGCCAACGTCCTGACTTTC	CATSPREAGANVLTF
TRBV5-6	TRBJ2-1	-	-	TGTGCCAGCAGCTTGCGCCCGGAATCCTACAATGAGCAGTTCTTC	CASSLRPESYNEQFF
TRBV30	TRBJ2-7	TRBD2	-	TGTGCCTGGAGTAGGGCTAGCGGTTCTTACGAGCAGTACTTC	CAWSRASGSYEQYF
TRBV6-5	TRBJ1-2	-	-	TGTGCCAGCACAAGACAGGCCGGGGGGGATGGCTACACCTTC	CASTRQAGGDGYTF
TRBV5-1	TRBJ2-2	TRBD2	-	TGCGCCAGCAGCTCCGGTTTGGGAGGAGCGGGAGTGGTCGGGGAGCTGTTTTTT	CASSSGLGGAGVVGELFF
TRBV19	TRBJ1-1	TRBD1	-	TGTGCCGCGCGACAGGGGGCAAACACTGAAGCTTTCTTT	CAARQGANTEAFF
TRBV10-3	TRBJ1-5	-	-	TGTGCCATCAAGGGGGACGAGGGGAATCAGCCCCAGCATTTT	CAIKGDEGNQPQHF
TRBV27	TRBJ2-1	-	-	TGTGCCAGCAGTTTAGGGGGTGGTTCCTACAATGAGCAGTTCTTC	CASSLGGGSYNEQFF
TRBV2	TRBJ1-4	-	-	TGTGCCAGCAGTGAAGCCTTTCCGGGGGATAGGGAAAAACTGTTTTTT	CASSEAFPGDREKLFF
TRBV4-2	TRBJ1-1	-	-	TGTGCCAGCAGCGGGGGAGGGGGGTACACTGAAGCTTTCTTT	CASSGGGGYTEAFF
TRBV29-1	TRBJ1-2	-	-	TGCAGCGTTGTAAAAGAAAACTATGGCTACACCTTC	CSVVKENYGYTF
TRBV6-5	TRBJ2-7	-	-	TGTGCCAGCAGTATCGGACAAACCGAGCAGTACTTC	CASSIGQTEQYF
TRBV27	TRBJ1-2	-	-	TGTGCCAGCAGTTATAGGGTAACGAGCTATGGCTACACCTTC	CASSYRVTSYGYTF
TRBV9	TRBJ1-4	-	-	TGTGCCAGCAGCGTAGATACACCAGGGGCTCTTAATGAAAAACTGTTTTTT	CASSVDTPGALNEKLFF
TRBV13	TRBJ2-3	TRBD2	few	TGTGCCAGCAACATAAGGGCGGGAGGCCTCCCAGATACGCAGTATTTT	CASNIRAGGLPDTQYF
TRBV5-1	TRBJ2-2	-	-	TGCGCCAGCAGAAGGGATTCTACCGGGGAGCTGTTTTTT	CASRRDSTGELFF
TRBV2	TRBJ1-1	TRBD1	few	TGTGCCAGGGGGACAGGGAACACTGAAGCTTTCTTT	CARGTGNTEAFF
TRBV11-3	TRBJ2-5	TRBD1	-	TGTGCCAGCAGCGGACAGGTTGGGACCCAGTACTTC	CASSGQVGTQYF
TRBV7-9	TRBJ1-1	-	-	TGTGCCAGCAGCCCCAAAGCTTTCTTT	CASSPKAFF
TRBV2	TRBJ2-3	TRBD2	-	TGTGCCAACGGACTAGCGGGAGGGGCAGATACGCAGTATTTT	CANGLAGGADTQYF
TRBV5-4	TRBJ2-2	TRBD2	-	TGTGCCAGCAGCGATCCGGGACTAGCGCTCACCGGGGAGCTGTTTTTT	CASSDPGLALTGELFF
TRBV10-3	TRBJ2-5	TRBD2	-	TGTGCCATCAGCGCACCCGGGGGGGAGACCCAGTACTTC	CAISAPGGETQYF
TRBV2	TRBJ1-1	-	-	TGTGCCACCAGGGGAGGGCCCGACTCGGGAGCTTTCTTT	CATRGGPDSGAFF
TRBV7-9	TRBJ2-2	TRBD2	few	TGTGCCAGCAGCCCTCGGGGAGGGGACACCGGGGAGCTGTTTTTT	CASSPRGGDTGELFF
TRBV6-5	TRBJ2-1	TRBD1	-	TGTGCCAGCAGCGAAAGGACAGGGGGCAATGAGCAGTTCTTC	CASSERTGGNEQFF
TRBV9	TRBJ2-1	-	-	TGTGCCAGCAGCGCCCAAGGTGGGAGCCCCGATCACAATGAGCAGTTCTTC	CASSAQGGSPDHNEQFF
TRBV2	TRBJ2-7	TRBD2	-	TGTGCCAGCAGTGAAGCTTGGTTAGCGGGAGTGAACGAGCAGTACTTC	CASSEAWLAGVNEQYF
TRBV15	TRBJ2-1	TRBD2	-	TGTGCCACCAGCAGAGATGTGGCGGGAGTCTTCTACAATGAGCAGTTCTTC	CATSRDVAGVFYNEQFF
TRBV7-8	TRBJ2-2	-	-	TGTGCCAGCAGCTTATGGTTAGAGCCGGCCGGGGAGCTGTTTTTT	CASSLWLEPAGELFF
TRBV6-5	TRBJ2-1	-	-	TGTGCCAGCAGACGGTACAATGAGCAGTTCTTC	CASRRYNEQFF
TRBV5-1	TRBJ1-1	-	-	TGCGCCAGCAGCCCGGGGGGGACATTGAACACTGAAGCTTTCTTT	CASSPGGTLNTEAFF
TRBV7-2	TRBJ2-2	-	-	TGTGCCAGCAGCGCGACCGGGTCCGGGGAGCTGTTTTTT	CASSATGSGELFF
TRBV29-1	TRBJ1-2	-	-	TGCAGTCTTCTTGACAGGAACTATGGCTACACCTTC	CSLLDRNYGYTF
TRBV7-9	TRBJ1-1	-	few	TGTGCCAGCAGCTCTCCCCTTCTTCTGAACACTGAAGCTTTCTTT	CASSSPLLLNTEAFF
TRBV9	TRBJ2-2	-	-	TGTGCCAGCAGCCCCCGTGGGGGTCAGAACACCGGGGAGCTGTTTTTT	CASSPRGGQNTGELFF
TRBV14	TRBJ2-1	TRBD1	-	TGTGCCAGCAGCCAGGTGGGACAGGGTTACAATGAGCAGTTCTTC	CASSQVGQGYNEQFF
TRBV6-6	TRBJ2-3	-	-	TGTGCCACCCAGCGAGGTGCAGATACGCAGTATTTT	CATQRGADTQYF
TRBV5-1	TRBJ2-3	-	-	TGCGCCAGCAGCCTAGGGTCGGGGCGCACAGATACGCAGTATTTT	CASSLGSGRTDTQYF
TRBV6-6	TRBJ2-1	-	few	TGTGCCAGCAGTTACTCGATCGACGGAGATGAGCAGTTCTTC	CASSYSIDGDEQFF
TRBV11-2	TRBJ2-1	-	-	TGTGCCAGCAGCTCCCAGCTGGCTCGCGACAATGAGCAGTTCTTC	CASSSQLARDNEQFF
TRBV6-6	TRBJ2-1	-	-	TGTGCCCTTTCGGGAGTCCGAGGGAATGAGCAGTTCTTC	CALSGVRGNEQFF
TRBV19	TRBJ2-7	TRBD2	-	TGTGCCAGTAGTATAGGGGCGGGAGCCGTCTACGAGCAGTACTTC	CASSIGAGAVYEQYF
TRBV10-1	TRBJ1-4	TRBD1	once	TGCGCCAGCAAAGGTCAGGGGGTTAATAATGAAAAACTGTTTTTT	CASKGQGVNNEKLFF
TRBV5-8	TRBJ1-3	-	-	TGTGCCAGCAGCTTGGAAGCGTCCAGATACTCTGGAAACACCATATATTTT	CASSLEASRYSGNTIYF
TRBV7-8	TRBJ2-2	TRBD2	-	TGTGCCAGCAGCCTGACTAGCGGGGGCACCGGGGAGCTGTTTTTT	CASSLTSGGTGELFF
TRBV19	TRBJ2-7	TRBD1	-	TGTGCCAGTAGTATCACGGGACAGGGCATTCCCTACGAGCAGTACTTC	CASSITGQGIPYEQYF
TRBV2	TRBJ2-7	-	-	TGTGCCAGCACTGACCGGCAGGGCCCCTACGAGCAGTACTTC	CASTDRQGPYEQYF
TRBV10-1	TRBJ2-1	TRBD2	-	TGCGCCAGCAGTGAGTCGAACGCGCGGGAGGATTACAATGAGCAGTTCTTC	CASSESNAREDYNEQFF
TRBV30	TRBJ2-1	TRBD2	-	TGTGCCTGGAGTTGGCGCGGGAGAGCATGGTTCTTC	CAWSWRGRAWFF